Each of the 17 T cell receptor beta chains below was sequenced from the same sample in a study of T-cell memory formation after mild COVID-19 (dated by TCRdb to the early 2020s). The library was built by means of 5' RACE. Sequencing took place on an Illumina NovaSeq 6000. TCRdb's own reprocessing of the public reads used fastp at Q25 and MiXCR and kept productive beta chains. One record per CDR3 amino acid sequence lists the most common genes and DNA. The sample table contains 57,000 or so distinct CDR3 sequences; only one count was recorded for roughly 10% of them. The ten largest account for around 1.2% of the sample. Sequencing input: PBMCs or a T cell subset sorted from them (not recorded which). These receptors came from a man younger than 35 who had mild COVID-19 (a few samples of this study predate the infection). The sample titles of this study are shuffled in the database, so cell type and time point are left out; the donor was told from shared clones.

The V call is TRBV20-1, the J call TRBJ1-2; 8 nucleotides agree with TRBD1. The junction had 9 bases not matched to a gene; V was cut back by 3 bases and J by 12 bases. Germline V gene sequence: CDR1 DFQATT, CDR2 SNEGSKA (reference sequence). CDR3 length: 12 residues. The CDR3 bases are TGCAGTGCTAGGGCCTCGGACAGGGAAGACACCTTC. This gives the protein CSARASDREDTF.

This clonotype showed up many times. The chain combines TRBV28 with TRBJ1-1; D may be TRBD1 (5 bases). Germline V gene sequence: CDR1 MDHEN, CDR2 SYDVKM. This CDR3 has 13 amino acids. With 7 bases removed from V and 4 bases from J, the gap between germline ends came to 13 bases. The CDR3 sequence is CASTLYGTTEAFF. CDR3 coding DNA: TGTGCCAGCACCCTATATGGGACCACTGAAGCTTTCTTT.

This clonotype was detected ten times or more. The chain has TRBV7-2 and TRBJ2-3, with D perhaps TRBD1 or TRBD2 (5 bases each). Germline CDR1 reads SGHTA; CDR2 reads FQGNSA. Trimming cost V 5 bases and J 4 bases, with 13 bases left between them. The length of the CDR3 is 14 residues. CDR3 residues: CASSRGGGSDTQYF. CDR3 coding DNA: TGTGCCAGCAGCCGGGGTGGGGGATCAGATACGCAGTATTTT.

In this sample, this clonotype turned up a few times. This rearrangement joins TRBV6-2 or TRBV6-3 to TRBJ2-2, with a possible D match to TRBD1 (5 bases). Trimming shortened V by 8 bases and J by 5 bases, and 15 bases separated the two germline ends. The CDR3 is 14 amino acids. Germline assignment: CDR1 MNHEY and CDR2 SVGEGT. The CDR3 protein is CASRQSLITGELFF. DNA for the CDR3: TGTGCCAGCCGACAGAGTTTAATTACCGGGGAGCTGTTTTTT.

This clonotype was detected ten times or more. V usage is TRBV7-2 and J usage is TRBJ2-2, with 9 bases lining up with TRBD1. CDR1 is SGHTA and CDR2 is FQGNSA in the germline V gene. This CDR3 contains 14 residues. J lost 7 bases, V lost 5 bases, and 5 bases had no gene match. The DNA of the CDR3 is TGTGCCAGCAGCCCGGGACAGGGTTACGGGGAGCTGTTTTTT. As protein: CASSPGQGYGELFF.

This clonotype was detected many times. The rearrangement joins TRBV5-6 to TRBJ1-2, with 8 bases fitting TRBD1. The junction had 3 bases not matched to a gene; V was cut back by 3 bases and J by 5 bases. The CDR3 contains 13 residues. Germline V CDR1 and CDR2: SGHDT, YYEEEE. CDR3 sequence: CASSSDRAYGYTF. Here the CDR3 DNA reads TGTGCCAGCAGCTCGGACAGGGCTTATGGCTACACCTTC.

This chain joins TRBV7-2 and TRBJ2-6; D not resolved. From germline, CDR1 is SGHTA and CDR2 FQGNSA. The CDR3 contains 15 residues. Deletions cut 5 bases from V and 3 bases from J, with 11 bases between. The DNA for the CDR3 is TGTGCCAGCAGCCAGCAGGTTATTGGGGCCAACGTCCTGACTTTC. Translated, it gives CASSQQVIGANVLTF.

This rearrangement joins TRBV7-3 to TRBJ2-2; D gene ambiguous. Germline CDR1 reads SGHTA; CDR2 reads FQGTGA. The CDR3 consists of 15 residues. Trimming shortened V by 5 bases and J by 1 base, and 11 bases separated the two germline ends. This chain's CDR3 is CASSPSILNTGELFF. CDR3 nucleotides: TGTGCCAGCAGCCCTTCAATCCTGAACACCGGGGAGCTGTTTTTT.

This chain links TRBV24-1 with TRBJ1-5, with TRBD1 matching over 7 bases. Trimming took 9 bases from V and 2 from J; bases not matched to a gene: 3. In germline, CDR1 is KGHDR, CDR2 SFDVKD. The CDR3 is 13 amino acids. DNA for the CDR3: TGTGCCACCTCAGGGGGTGGCAATCAGCCCCAGCATTTT. It codes for CATSGGGNQPQHF.

V and J are TRBV5-1 and TRBJ1-2; TRBD1 matches 9 bases. The CDR3 contains 15 residues. Germline V gives CDR1 SGHRS, CDR2 YFSETQ. V lost 3 bases to trimming and J lost 5 bases; unmatched junction nucleotides: 8. The CDR3 spells CASSSYRGPGYGYTF. CDR3 nucleotides: TGCGCCAGCAGCTCATACAGGGGGCCCGGGTATGGCTACACCTTC.

This clonotype has more than one count but fewer than ten. The chain recombines TRBV2 with TRBJ2-3; D not resolved. Trimming removed 3 bases at V and 1 base at J, with 5 bases between. CDR1 is SNHLY, CDR2 FYNNEI, per germline. This CDR3 region has 13 residues. CDR3 in amino acids: CASSDFRTDTQYF. In nucleotides, the CDR3 is TGTGCCAGCAGTGATTTTCGCACAGATACGCAGTATTTT.

The chain joins TRBV5-1 to TRBJ1-5; 8 bases align to TRBD1. J was trimmed by 5 bases and V by 4 bases; bases with no gene match: 8. This CDR3 region has 15 residues. Per germline, CDR1 SGHRS and CDR2 YFSETQ. CDR3 sequence reads: CASSATGTGYQPQHF. Written as DNA, the CDR3 is TGCGCCAGCAGCGCCACCGGGACAGGATATCAGCCCCAGCATTTT.

This clonotype was seen a few times. The CDR3 nucleotides are TGCGCCAGCAGCTCGAAATCAGGGGGCTCTGGCACTGAAGCTTTCTTT. Its translation: CASSSKSGGSGTEAFF. This chain uses TRBV5-1 with TRBJ1-1; 8 bases match TRBD1. The V and J ends lost 3 bases and 4 bases, in that order; junction bases with no gene match: 11. Looked up from germline, CDR1 is SGHRS and CDR2 is YFSETQ. The CDR3 length is 16 residues.

This clonotype was counted at least ten times. The chain joins TRBV11-2 to TRBJ2-3, with D possibly TRBD2 on 7 matching bases. V shed 1 base and J shed 4 bases, with 12 bases lying between them. CDR1 and CDR2 (germline): SGHAT, FQNNGV. The CDR3 has 15 residues. The CDR3 here is CASSLVRGASDTQYF. The CDR3 bases are TGTGCCAGCAGCTTAGTCCGGGGGGCGTCAGATACGCAGTATTTT. Filled out from reference TRBV11-2 and TRBJ2-3, the complete variable domain reads EAGVAQSPRYKIIEKRQSVAFWCNPISGHATLYWYQQILGQGPKLLIQFQNNGVVDDSQLPKDRFSAERLKGVDSTLKIQPAKLEDSAVYLCASSLVRGASDTQYFGPGTRLTVL.

This clonotype has only a few counts. This chain joins TRBV18 and TRBJ1-6, with TRBD1 matching 7 bases. Looked up from germline, CDR1 is KGHSH and CDR2 is LQKENI. Losses at the gene ends were 6 bases for V and 12 bases for J; bases not matched to a gene: 26. The CDR3 covers 19 residues. CDR3 residues: CASSPRRTGFGSGGGPLHF. The CDR3 DNA reads TGTGCCAGCTCCCCCCGCCGGACAGGATTCGGGTCTGGGGGGGGACCCCTCCACTTT.

This clonotype occurred a few times. CDR3 sequence (DNA): TGCGCCAGCAGTCTAGGTAGCTGGGCCAACGTCCTGACTTTC. This gives the protein CASSLGSWANVLTF. The chain carries TRBV23-1 and TRBJ2-6; D unclear. TRBV23-1 counts as an open reading frame of uncertain function. The CDR3 extends over 14 amino acids. V was trimmed by 4 bases and J by 5 bases, leaving 9 bases between them.

This clonotype showed up many times. The chain uses TRBV7-2 and TRBJ2-5, with 8 bases lining up with TRBD1. The length of the CDR3 is 15 residues. The V gene's germline CDR1 is SGHTA and CDR2 FQGNSA. Losses at the gene ends were 5 bases for V and 5 bases for J; bases not matched to a gene: 10. CDR3 bases: TGTGCCAGCAGCAAATTGGACAGGGTAGGCGAGACCCAGTACTTC. Translated, it gives CASSKLDRVGETQYF.